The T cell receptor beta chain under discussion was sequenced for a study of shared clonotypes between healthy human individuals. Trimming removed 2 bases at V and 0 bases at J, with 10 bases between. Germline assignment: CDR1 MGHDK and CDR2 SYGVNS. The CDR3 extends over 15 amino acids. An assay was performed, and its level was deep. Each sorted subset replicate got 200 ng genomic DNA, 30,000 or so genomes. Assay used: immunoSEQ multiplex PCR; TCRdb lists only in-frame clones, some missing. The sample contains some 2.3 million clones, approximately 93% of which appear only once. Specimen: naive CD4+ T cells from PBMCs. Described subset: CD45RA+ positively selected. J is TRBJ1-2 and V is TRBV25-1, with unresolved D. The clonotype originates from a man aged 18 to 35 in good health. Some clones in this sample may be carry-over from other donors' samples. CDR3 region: CASSERWSANYGYTF. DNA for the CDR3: TGTGCCAGCAGTGAAAGATGGTCGGCTAACTATGGCTACACCTTC.